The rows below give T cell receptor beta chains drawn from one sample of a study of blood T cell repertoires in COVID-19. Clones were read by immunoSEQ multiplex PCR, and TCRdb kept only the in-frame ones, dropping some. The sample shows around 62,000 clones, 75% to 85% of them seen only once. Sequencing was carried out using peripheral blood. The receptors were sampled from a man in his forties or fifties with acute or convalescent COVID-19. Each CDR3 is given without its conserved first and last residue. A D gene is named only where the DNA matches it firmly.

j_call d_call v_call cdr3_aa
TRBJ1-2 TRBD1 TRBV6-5 ASSRTGTNYGYT
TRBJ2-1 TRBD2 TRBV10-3 AISEASGGARREQF
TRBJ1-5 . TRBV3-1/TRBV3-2 ASSQFRGNQPQH
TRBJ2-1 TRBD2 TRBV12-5 ASGAPSGGDNEQF
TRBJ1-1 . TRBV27 ASSFTAMNTEAF
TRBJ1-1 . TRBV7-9 ASSLGLGTEAF
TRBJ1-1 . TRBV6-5 ASSTQVNTEAF
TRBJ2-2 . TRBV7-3 ASSPSDTGELF
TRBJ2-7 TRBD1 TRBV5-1 ASSLDGDSSYEQY
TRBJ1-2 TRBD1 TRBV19 ASSIQGADYGYT
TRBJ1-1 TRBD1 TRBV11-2 ASSYQQGAGSTEAF
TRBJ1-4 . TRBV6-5 ASSYSTNRRLLF
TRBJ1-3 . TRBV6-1 ASSEGGRVGGNTIY
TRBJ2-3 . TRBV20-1 SASSGAFSRDTQY
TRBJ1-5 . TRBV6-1 ASSEAPGGDSNQPQH
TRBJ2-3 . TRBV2 ASRQEYTSTDTQY
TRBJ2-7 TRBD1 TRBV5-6 ASSGVGQGKGSGYEQY
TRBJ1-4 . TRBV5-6 ASSEAGRTTNEKLF
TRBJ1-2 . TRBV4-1 ASSQPDYGYT
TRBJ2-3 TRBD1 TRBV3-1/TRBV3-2 ASSPRQGVIDTQY
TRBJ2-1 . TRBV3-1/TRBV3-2 ASSQDKGNEQF
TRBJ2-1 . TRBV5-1 ASSEGFANEQF
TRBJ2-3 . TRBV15 ATSRDQTDTQY
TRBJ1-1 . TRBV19 ASRGGQGIAEAF
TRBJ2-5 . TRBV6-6 ASREGRAEY
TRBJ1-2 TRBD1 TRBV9 ASSPSPGQGAGGYT
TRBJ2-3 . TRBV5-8 ASSLVLALDTQY
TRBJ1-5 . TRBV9 ARRGGGRQPQH
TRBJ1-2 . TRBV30 AWSVGVNRLGT
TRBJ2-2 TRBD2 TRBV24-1 ATSVAGNTGELF
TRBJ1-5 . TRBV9 ASSLYSQPQH
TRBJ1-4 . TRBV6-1 ASSERGGPDEKLF
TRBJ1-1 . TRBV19 ASSGVPNTEAF
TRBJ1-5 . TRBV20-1 SASLDSNQPQH